This is a list of T cell receptor beta chains from one sample in a study of blood T cells in healthy people across ages. TCRdb re-called the 5' RACE reads with MiXCR, one entry per CDR3 protein. The sample includes 790,000 or so distinct CDR3 sequences, about 45% of them seen just once. Sequenced material: blood. These receptors came from a man older than 75 in good health. CDR3s include the opening cysteine and the closing phenylalanine or tryptophan. The D gene is left open where the match is weak. Clone size appears in some rows only: once, few, many, or a class for an expanded clone.

d_gene | abundance | j_gene | v_gene | CDR3nt | CDR3aa
- | - | TRBJ2-7 | TRBV25-1 | TGTGCCAGCAGCAGCTATACCGGGCTATCCTACGAGCAGTACTTC | CASSSYTGLSYEQYF
- | - | TRBJ2-5 | TRBV6-5 | TGTGCCAGCGCTCAGAGCGAGGCACCGGAGACCCAGTACTTC | CASAQSEAPETQYF
TRBD2 | - | TRBJ2-7 | TRBV12-3/TRBV12-4 | TGTGCCAGCAGCTCCGGACTAGCTAGCGCCTACGAGCAGTACTTC | CASSSGLASAYEQYF
- | few | TRBJ2-5 | TRBV29-1 | TGCAGCGTTCTGGGGAGGCAAGAGACCCAGTACTTC | CSVLGRQETQYF
- | - | TRBJ2-2 | TRBV29-1 | TGCAGCGTTGTGCGGGACGTAAACACCGGGGAGCTGTTTTTT | CSVVRDVNTGELFF
TRBD1 | - | TRBJ2-7 | TRBV6-5 | TGTGCCAGCAGTTACGTGGGACAGGCCTACGAGCAGTACTTC | CASSYVGQAYEQYF
- | - | TRBJ2-7 | TRBV24-1 | TGTGCCACCAGTGGTAACTCTTACGAGCAGTACTTC | CATSGNSYEQYF
- | many | TRBJ2-5 | TRBV12-3/TRBV12-4 | TGTGCCAGCAGTTTATGGGGAGAGACCCAGTACTTC | CASSLWGETQYF
- | few | TRBJ2-1 | TRBV28 | TGTGCCAGCAGTTCTCCCGCCCGCGGAAGCTACAGAAGCAATGAGCAGTTCTTC | CASSSPARGSYRSNEQFF
TRBD2 | few | TRBJ2-1 | TRBV10-3 | TGTGCCACCGCGGGACTAGCGGGATCCAATGAGCAGTTCTTC | CATAGLAGSNEQFF
TRBD1 | - | TRBJ1-1 | TRBV7-2 | TGTGCCAGCAGCTTATACAGGGGGGAGGGAGCTTTCTTT | CASSLYRGEGAFF
- | - | TRBJ2-1 | TRBV29-1 | TGCAGCGTTGACGTTAGCGGCTCCTACAATGAGCAGTTCTTC | CSVDVSGSYNEQFF
- | - | TRBJ2-2 | TRBV6-6 | TGTGCCAGCACCAAGAGTACCCAGCCTAACACCGGGGAGCTGTTTTTT | CASTKSTQPNTGELFF
- | few | TRBJ2-5 | TRBV6-1 | TGTGCCAGCAGGGAACTAGCTCAAGAGACCCAGTACTTC | CASRELAQETQYF
TRBD1 | - | TRBJ1-6 | TRBV5-6 | TGTGCCAGCAGCTACCGGGACAGGGCAAATTCACCCCTCCACTTT | CASSYRDRANSPLHF
- | - | TRBJ2-7 | TRBV7-2 | TGTGCCAGCAGCCCCCTGACGGCGATTGAGCAGTACTTC | CASSPLTAIEQYF
- | - | TRBJ2-5 | TRBV14 | TGTGCCAGCAGCCAAGATAGAATTCTGCAGGGAATTTTGCAAGGGACCCAGTACTTC | CASSQDRILQGILQGTQYF
TRBD1 | many | TRBJ2-3 | TRBV11-1 | TGTGCCAGCAGCTCTGGACAGGGGGGAACCACAGATACGCAGTATTTT | CASSSGQGGTTDTQYF
- | few | TRBJ1-6 | TRBV7-2 | TGTGCCAGCAGCCAAAACAGCGATTCACCCCTCCACTTT | CASSQNSDSPLHF
TRBD2 | - | TRBJ2-3 | TRBV20-1 | TGCAGTGCTAGTAAGGGACTAGCGGGTCCCGGCAGGACAGATACGCAGTATTTT | CSASKGLAGPGRTDTQYF
- | few | TRBJ2-1 | TRBV2 | TGTGCCAGCAGTGGTAATAGCGCGATTGGGAATGAGCAGTTCTTC | CASSGNSAIGNEQFF
- | - | TRBJ2-7 | TRBV6-5 | TGTGCCAGCAGCCTCCTACGAAACCCCTACGAGCAGTACTTC | CASSLLRNPYEQYF
- | - | TRBJ2-7 | TRBV5-1 | TGCGCCGGCAGCGGGGGACAGGGAACAGGCGAGCAGTACTTC | CAGSGGQGTGEQYF
TRBD2 | - | TRBJ2-3 | TRBV7-2 | TGTGCCAGCAGCTTAATGAGCGGGATCTCAGATACGCAGTATTTT | CASSLMSGISDTQYF
TRBD2 | few | TRBJ2-1 | TRBV3-1 | TGTGCCAGCAGCCAAGATCCCAGACTAGCGGGAGGGCAATTGAATGAGCAGTTCTTC | CASSQDPRLAGGQLNEQFF
- | - | TRBJ2-5 | TRBV7-2 | TGTGCCAGCAACCCCTTTGGGCAAGAGACCCAGTACTTC | CASNPFGQETQYF
- | once | TRBJ1-2 | TRBV6-5 | TGTGCCAGCAGGGTGGATGGAAACTATGGCTACACCTTC | CASRVDGNYGYTF